This TCR beta chain emerged from a study of prognosis after radiotherapy for stage I lung cancer. Study-wide background: Individuals with stage I non-small cell lung cancer joined the cohort between 2018 and 2019. Study-wide points: Gene usage of TRBV and TRBJ reportedly differed between patients with and without metastases.

Other malignancies, prior chemotherapy and prior radiotherapy were absent in all patients, each of whom was node-negative on CT and PET/CT. Blood draws of 5.5 to 7.5 milliliters of peripheral blood occurred at each of two time points. Using two-round multiplex PCR, the authors amplified TCR beta CDR3 from genomic DNA. First-round PCR employed TRBV- and TRBJ-specific primers for each gene. MiXCR was run by TCRdb on the multiplex PCR reads, yielding one entry per CDR3 protein. This repertoire shows tens of thousands of distinct CDR3 sequences, roughly 31% found once; its top ten account for about an eighth. This CDR3 contains 12 residues. The V end lost 0 bases, the J end lost 5 bases, and 7 bases lay between the germline ends. Germline V gene data show CDR1 as DFQATT and CDR2 as SNEGSKA (reference sequence). About this clonotype itself: Its antigen is as yet unknown.

The chain couples TRBV20-1 to TRBJ1-2; D is uncertain. Sequenced material: PBMCs, taken before or after stereotactic body radiation therapy (not recorded which). The clonotype was recovered from a donor over 45 with non-small cell lung cancer. CDR3 coding DNA: TGCAGTGCTAGAGATACCTATTATGGCTACACCTTC. Translation gives CSARDTYYGYTF.